This T cell receptor beta chain appears in the sequencing data of a study of immune evolution from preneoplasia to lung adenocarcinoma. Study findings and constraints: Normal lung had highest clonality; later lesions appeared denser, more diverse.

Generated by immunoSEQ multiplex PCR, the TCRdb table keeps only in-frame clones and is missing some. Among approximately 5,800 clones listed, under 80% were seen once. This clone was detected once. Its antigen is not known. Patient tissue came from resections in Japan or China, 2014–2017. Two lung cancer pathologists independently confirmed each histologic diagnosis. With 1 base clipped from V and 4 bases from J, the junction kept 2 bases outside the gene matches. CDR3 length: 13 residues. Germline values: CDR1 GTSNPN, CDR2 SVGIG (reference sequence). The TCR comes from a person aged 65-85 years with lung adenocarcinoma. The rearrangement joins TRBV30 to TRBJ2-3, with 7 bases identical to TRBD2. Sequencing was done on a sample of FFPE adjacent normal lung tissue. CDR3 DNA sequence: TGTGCCTGGAGTGCCAGCGGGGCAGATACGCAGTATTTT. Translated: CAWSASGADTQYF.